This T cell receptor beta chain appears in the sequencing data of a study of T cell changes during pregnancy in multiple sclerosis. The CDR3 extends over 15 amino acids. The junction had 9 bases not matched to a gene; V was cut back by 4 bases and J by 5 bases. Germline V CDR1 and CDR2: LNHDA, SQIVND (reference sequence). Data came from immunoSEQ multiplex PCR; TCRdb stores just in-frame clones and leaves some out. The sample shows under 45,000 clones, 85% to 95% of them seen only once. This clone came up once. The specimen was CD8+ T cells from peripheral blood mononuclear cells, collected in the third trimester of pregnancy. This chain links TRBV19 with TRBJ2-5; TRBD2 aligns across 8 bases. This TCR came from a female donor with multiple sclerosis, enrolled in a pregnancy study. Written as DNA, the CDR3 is TGTGCCAGTAGTAGTTTGGGTAGCGGGACGGAGACCCAGTACTTC. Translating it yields CASSSLGSGTETQYF.